This T cell receptor beta chain was retrieved from a study of blood T cell repertoires in COVID-19. TCRdb keeps only in-frame clones here, not all; method: immunoSEQ multiplex PCR. The sample includes 350,000 to 500,000 clones, more than 70% of them seen just once. CDR3 length: 15 amino acids. CDR1 and CDR2 from the germline V gene are MDHEN and SYDVKM. V was pared by 6 bases and J by 0 bases, with 9 bases between. The source is a young woman who had been exposed to COVID-19. The chain is built from TRBV28 and TRBJ1-6; D remains ambiguous. Source material: PBMCs or T cells enriched from blood (not recorded which). In nucleotides, the CDR3 is TGTGCCAGCAGCCCTATAACCTCCTATAATTCACCCCTCCACTTT. Protein: CASSPITSYNSPLHF.